This TCR beta chain was captured in a study of T cells in localized non-small cell lung cancer. Study-wide points: Appearance in adjacent lung was seen for a median about 58 of the top 100 tumor clones. Compared with tumor, uninvolved adjacent lung displayed greater T cell clonality, ranking highest overall. Heterogeneity stays possible, as sequencing covered only one tumor region.

CDR3 length: 14 amino acids. With regard to this clone: Its target is not known.

Profiled with immunoSEQ multiplex PCR; TCRdb holds only in-frame clones, not every one. The top ten hold roughly 18% of the sample, which has about 12,000 clones, more than 70% seen once. Material: peripheral blood, obtained before any cancer treatment. The source is a male donor older than 55 with stage I lung adenocarcinoma. V gene TRBV1 combines with J gene TRBJ2-7. TRBV1 corresponds to a pseudogene. CDR3 loop: CTSSQGGWGYEQYF. DNA of the CDR3: TGCACCAGCAGCCAAGGTGGATGGGGCTACGAGCAGTACTTC.